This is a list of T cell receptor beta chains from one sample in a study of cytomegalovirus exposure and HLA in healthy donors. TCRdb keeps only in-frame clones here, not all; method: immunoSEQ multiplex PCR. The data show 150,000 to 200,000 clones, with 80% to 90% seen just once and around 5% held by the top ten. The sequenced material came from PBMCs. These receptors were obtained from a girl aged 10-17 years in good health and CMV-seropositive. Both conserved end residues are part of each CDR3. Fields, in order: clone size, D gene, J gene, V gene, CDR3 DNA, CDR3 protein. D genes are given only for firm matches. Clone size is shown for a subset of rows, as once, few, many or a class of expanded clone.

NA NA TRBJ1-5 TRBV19 TGTGCCAGTACCGGACAGTATAGCAATCAGCCCCAGCATTTT CASTGQYSNQPQHF
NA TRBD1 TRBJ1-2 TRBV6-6 TGTGCCAGCAGTTACTTTACCCCGGACAGGGATGGCTACACCTTC CASSYFTPDRDGYTF
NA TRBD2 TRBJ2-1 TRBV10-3 TGTGCCATCAGCTCACCCACTAGCGGATCTTACAATGAGCAGTTCTTC CAISSPTSGSYNEQFF
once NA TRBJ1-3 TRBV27 TGTGCCAGCAGTTTAATCGGGTCTGGAAACACCATATATTTT CASSLIGSGNTIYF
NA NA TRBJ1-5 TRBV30 TGTGCCTGGAGCCTTCCCGACAGGCATCAGCCCCAGCATTTT CAWSLPDRHQPQHF
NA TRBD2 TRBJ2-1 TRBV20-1 TGCAGTGCTAGAGTTACGGGAGGGCAGTTCTTC CSARVTGGQFF
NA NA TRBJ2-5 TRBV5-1 TGCGCCAGCAGCTGGACAGTCCAAGAGACCCAGTACTTC CASSWTVQETQYF
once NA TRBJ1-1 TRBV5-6 TGTGCCAGCAGCGGGGAGATACAGATGAGGGCTGAAGCTTTCTTT CASSGEIQMRAEAFF
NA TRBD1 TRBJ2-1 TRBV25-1 TGTGCCAGCAGCCGGGACAGGGAGTACAATGAGCAGTTCTTC CASSRDREYNEQFF
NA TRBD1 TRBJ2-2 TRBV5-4 TGTGCCAGCAGCTTCGGACAGGTTTACACCGGGGAGCTGTTTTTT CASSFGQVYTGELFF
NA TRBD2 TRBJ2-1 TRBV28 TGTGCCAGCAGAGGGACTAGCGAAACGAGTGAGCAGTTCTTC CASRGTSETSEQFF
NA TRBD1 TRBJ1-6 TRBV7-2 TGTGCCAGCAGCTTAGTGGGACAGGGGAATTCACCCCTCCACTTT CASSLVGQGNSPLHF
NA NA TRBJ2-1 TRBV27 TGTGCCAGCAGGTCAGGGAACGACAATGAGCAGTTCTTC CASRSGNDNEQFF
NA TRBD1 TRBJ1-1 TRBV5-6 TGTGCCAGCAGCCGTGGGACAGGGGACACTGAAGCTTTCTTT CASSRGTGDTEAFF
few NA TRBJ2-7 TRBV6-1 TGTGCCAGCAGGGTCGGCCAGGGTCAAGAGGAGCAGTACTTC CASRVGQGQEEQYF
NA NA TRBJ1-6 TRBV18 TGTGCCAGCTCCGCCATAGGGGACACTGATTCACCCCTCCACTTT CASSAIGDTDSPLHF
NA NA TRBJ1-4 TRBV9 TGTGCCAGCAGCGTAGGGGGCACTAATGAAAAACTGTTTTTT CASSVGGTNEKLFF